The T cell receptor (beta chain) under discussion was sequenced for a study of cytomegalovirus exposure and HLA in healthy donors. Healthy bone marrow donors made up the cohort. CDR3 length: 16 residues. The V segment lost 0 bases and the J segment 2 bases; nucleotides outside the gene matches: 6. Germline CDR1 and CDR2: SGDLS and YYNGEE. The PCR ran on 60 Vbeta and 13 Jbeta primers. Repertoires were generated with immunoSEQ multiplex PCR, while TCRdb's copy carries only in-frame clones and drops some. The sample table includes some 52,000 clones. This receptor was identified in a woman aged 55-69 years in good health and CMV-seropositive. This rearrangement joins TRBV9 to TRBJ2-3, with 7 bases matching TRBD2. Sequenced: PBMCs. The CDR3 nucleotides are TGTGCCAGCAGCGTAGCGGCGGGGGTGCCCACAGATACGCAGTATTTT. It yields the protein CASSVAAGVPTDTQYF.